This T cell receptor (beta chain) derives from a study of blood T cells in healthy people across ages. The second PCR ran roughly 7 to 12 cycles with a sample-barcoded 5' primer and J-beta primers. Sequencing yielded, for each sample, at least 2.5 million paired-end reads carrying CDR3. TCRdb processed the 5' RACE reads anew with MiXCR; each CDR3 protein has one entry. The data contain under 750,000 distinct CDR3 sequences, around half of them singletons. Trimming pared 4 bases from V and 2 bases from J, leaving 11 bases between. Germline CDR1 is SQVTM and CDR2 is ANQGSEA. The CDR3 runs to 13 residues. Individuals who donated were healthy Caucasians from Russia aged roughly 6 to 95.

Sequencing used blood. The sequence was obtained from a man older than 75 in good health. The gene calls are TRBV29-1 and TRBJ1-2; possibly TRBD1 for D (5 bases). In nucleotides, the CDR3 is TGCAGCGTTGCGGCGGACAAGAACTATGGCTACACCTTC. This translates into CSVAADKNYGYTF.